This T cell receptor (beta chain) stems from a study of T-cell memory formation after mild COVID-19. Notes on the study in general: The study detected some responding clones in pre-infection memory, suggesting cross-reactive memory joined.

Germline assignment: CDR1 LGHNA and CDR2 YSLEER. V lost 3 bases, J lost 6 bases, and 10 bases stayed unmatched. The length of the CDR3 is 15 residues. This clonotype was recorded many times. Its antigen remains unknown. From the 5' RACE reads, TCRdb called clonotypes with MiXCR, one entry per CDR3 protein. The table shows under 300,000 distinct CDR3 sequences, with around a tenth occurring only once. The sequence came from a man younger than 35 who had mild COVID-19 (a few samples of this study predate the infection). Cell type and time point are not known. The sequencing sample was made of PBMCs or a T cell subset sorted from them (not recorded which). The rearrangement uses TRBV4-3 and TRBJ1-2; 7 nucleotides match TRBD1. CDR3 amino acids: CASSQGATGMDGYTF. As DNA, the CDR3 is TGCGCCAGCAGCCAGGGAGCGACAGGGATGGATGGCTACACCTTC.